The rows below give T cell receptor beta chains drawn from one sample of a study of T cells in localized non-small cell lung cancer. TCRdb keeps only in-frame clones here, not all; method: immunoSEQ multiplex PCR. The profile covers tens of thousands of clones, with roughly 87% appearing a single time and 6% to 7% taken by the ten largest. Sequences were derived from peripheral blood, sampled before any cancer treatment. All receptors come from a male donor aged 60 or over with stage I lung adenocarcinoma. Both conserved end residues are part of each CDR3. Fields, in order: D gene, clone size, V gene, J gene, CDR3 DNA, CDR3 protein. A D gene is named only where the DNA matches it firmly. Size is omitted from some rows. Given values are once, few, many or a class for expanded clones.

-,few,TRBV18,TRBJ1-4,TGTGCCAGCTCACTTGATACTAATGAAAAACTGTTTTTT,CASSLDTNEKLFF
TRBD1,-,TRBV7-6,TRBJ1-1,TGTGCCAGCAGCCAAGAAGCAAGGGGGCGTCATAAGGGCAGCACTGAAGCTTTCTTT,CASSQEARGRHKGSTEAFF
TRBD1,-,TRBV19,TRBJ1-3,TGTGCCACCATGACAGGGGACTCTGGAAACACCATATATTTT,CATMTGDSGNTIYF
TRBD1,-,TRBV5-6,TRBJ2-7,TGTGCCAGCAGCTTTTCCCTCGACAGGGACATCTACGAGCAGTACTTC,CASSFSLDRDIYEQYF
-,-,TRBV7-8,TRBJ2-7,TGTGCCAGCAGCTTAACCGGGGACCTCTACGAGCAGTACTTC,CASSLTGDLYEQYF
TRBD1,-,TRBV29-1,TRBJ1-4,TGCAGCGTTGAGGACAGGTTTAATGAAAAACTGTTTTTT,CSVEDRFNEKLFF
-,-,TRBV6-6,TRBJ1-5,TGTGCCAGCAGTTACAAGGGGGGGAATCAGCCCCAGCATTTT,CASSYKGGNQPQHF
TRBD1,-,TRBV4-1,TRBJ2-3,TGCGCCAGCAGCCACTTGCAAAGGACAGGGTGGACAGATACGCAGTATTTT,CASSHLQRTGWTDTQYF
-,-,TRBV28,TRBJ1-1,TGTGCCAGCGGTGGGCAGATCAACACTGAAGCTTTCTTT,CASGGQINTEAFF
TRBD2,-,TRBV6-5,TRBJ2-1,TGTGCCAGCAAGAGCGGGGGTTATAATGAGCAGTTCTTC,CASKSGGYNEQFF
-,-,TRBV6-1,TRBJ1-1,TGTGCCAGCAGTGCCAATACAGGGACGGGTGAAGCTTTCTTT,CASSANTGTGEAFF
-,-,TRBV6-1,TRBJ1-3,TGTGCCAGCAGTGACGGGGTCTCTGGAAACACCATATATTTT,CASSDGVSGNTIYF
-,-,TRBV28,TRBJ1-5,TGTGCCAGCAGGGGACCCGACAATCAGCCCCAGCATTTT,CASRGPDNQPQHF